Listed below are T cell receptor beta chains from one sample, sequenced in a study of response to subunit inactivated influenza vaccine. In TCRdb, the RT-PCR reads were re-called with MiXCR into one record per CDR3 protein. The sample has hundreds of thousands of distinct CDR3 sequences; 15% to 18% are singletons. The sequencing used PBMCs from blood, collected roughly 12 days after vaccination. The receptor set was obtained from a man between 50 and 59 years old who received an inactivated influenza vaccine. Both conserved end residues are part of each CDR3. Fields, in order: clone size, J gene, V gene, D gene, CDR3 DNA, CDR3 protein. The D gene is left open where the match is weak. Rows give clone size only sometimes, using once, few, many, or a class for an expanded clone.

few TRBJ2-1 TRBV7-2 TRBD1 TGTGCCAGCAGCTTAGGTAGGACAGGGGCCAATGAGCAGTTCTTC CASSLGRTGANEQFF
NA TRBJ1-4 TRBV18 NA TGTGCCAGCTCACACATCTCAACTAATGAAAAACTGTTTTTT CASSHISTNEKLFF
few TRBJ2-5 TRBV6-2/TRBV6-3 TRBD1 TGTGCCAGCAGCGTGGGACAGGGCTCTTGGAACACCCAGTACTTC CASSVGQGSWNTQYF
many TRBJ1-4 TRBV2 TRBD1 TGTGCCAGCAGACCGGGACAGGGGAATGAAAAACTGTTTTTT CASRPGQGNEKLFF
few TRBJ2-5 TRBV6-1 TRBD2 TGTGCCACCATTGGGAGCGGGAGTGTGGAGACCCAGTACTTC CATIGSGSVETQYF
NA TRBJ2-7 TRBV28 NA TGTGCCAGCAGGCCGAGTCGACCAGGTACATACGAGCAGTACTTC CASRPSRPGTYEQYF
NA TRBJ2-6 TRBV6-2/TRBV6-3 NA TGTGCCAGCAGACATGGGGGAGGAGGGGCCAACGTCCTGACTTTC CASRHGGGGANVLTF
few TRBJ2-3 TRBV10-3 NA TGTGCCATCAGCTCGGAGGAGACGCAGTATTTT CAISSEETQYF
few TRBJ2-5 TRBV4-3 NA TGCGCCAGCAGCCAAGGTCCAAGGGGGACCCAGTACTTC CASSQGPRGTQYF
few TRBJ2-7 TRBV15 TRBD1 TGTGCCACCAGCAGAGCCAGGGGGCTCGGGTACGAGCAGTACTTC CATSRARGLGYEQYF
NA TRBJ2-1 TRBV9 NA TGTGCCAGCAGCTGGCGGGTGGATAGATTTCTTTCCAATGAGCAGTTCTTC CASSWRVDRFLSNEQFF
NA TRBJ2-3 TRBV6-6 NA TGTGCCACGGAGGGGGATACGCAGTATTTT CATEGDTQYF
NA TRBJ2-1 TRBV14 NA TGTGCCAGCAGCCAACATAGGGGGTCGGGCGAGCAGTTCTTC CASSQHRGSGEQFF
NA TRBJ2-3 TRBV12-3/TRBV12-4 NA TGTGCCAGCAGGCGGGGTTGGGCGGGACTGACAGATACGCAGTATTTT CASRRGWAGLTDTQYF
NA TRBJ2-2 TRBV6-1 NA TGTGCCAGCAGTATCGGGAGTGTTTTCACCGGGGAGCTGTTTTTT CASSIGSVFTGELFF
NA TRBJ2-7 TRBV7-2 NA TGTGCCAGCGCAGGGTTATCCTCCTACGAGCAGTACTTC CASAGLSSYEQYF
many TRBJ2-3 TRBV29-1 TRBD1 TGCAGCGTAGACAAGACAGGGGCGTTGGCAGATACGCAGTATTTT CSVDKTGALADTQYF
few TRBJ2-5 TRBV6-5 NA TGTGCCAGCAGTTACACTAGGTCATCCGGTCGGCGTGAGACCCAGTACTTC CASSYTRSSGRRETQYF
once TRBJ2-2 TRBV19 TRBD2 TGTGCCAGTAGTCCCCTCAAAAGCGGGGGTTTCACCGGGGAGCTGTTTTTT CASSPLKSGGFTGELFF
many TRBJ2-7 TRBV12-3/TRBV12-4 TRBD1 TGTGCCAGCAGCCCGGACAGGGGATTCCCCTACGAGCAGTACTTC CASSPDRGFPYEQYF
NA TRBJ1-5 TRBV6-2/TRBV6-3 TRBD1 TGTGCCAGCAGTTACACAGGGGGCGGGTCAAGCAATCAGCCCCAGCATTTT CASSYTGGGSSNQPQHF
few TRBJ2-5 TRBV27 TRBD2 TGTGCCAGCAGCCCTAGGCGGGGGATAGAGACCCAGTACTTC CASSPRRGIETQYF
NA TRBJ2-5 TRBV6-1 TRBD1 TGTGCCAGCAACGACGGGGGGACAGGGGGTTTACGTGAGACCCAGTACTTC CASNDGGTGGLRETQYF
few TRBJ2-5 TRBV5-4 NA TGTGCCAGCAGCGCCGACCTGGTGACAGAGACCCAGTACTTC CASSADLVTETQYF
NA TRBJ2-7 TRBV20-1 TRBD1 TGCAGTGCTAGAGTGGGGGACAGGGTGACCTACGAGCAGTACTTC CSARVGDRVTYEQYF
NA TRBJ2-1 TRBV30 NA TGTGCCTGGAGTTGGCGAGTCAGACACAATGAGCAGTTCTTC CAWSWRVRHNEQFF
NA TRBJ2-2 TRBV29-1 NA TGCAGCGTTGACGGAGGTCGGAACACCGGGGAGCTGTTTTTT CSVDGGRNTGELFF
few TRBJ2-7 TRBV4-3 NA TGCGCCAGCAGCCAAGATGCGGCTAGAGCCTACGAGCAGTACTTC CASSQDAARAYEQYF
few TRBJ2-6 TRBV4-1 NA TGCGCCAGCAGCCAAGATTTCGGCTCTGGGGCCAACGTCCTGACTTTC CASSQDFGSGANVLTF
few TRBJ2-5 TRBV4-2 NA TGTGCCAGCAGCCAAGAAGTGACCCAAGAGACCCAGTACTTC CASSQEVTQETQYF
many TRBJ2-1 TRBV11-2 NA TGTGCCAGCAGCTTAGATCTACCGTCAGAGCAGTTCTTC CASSLDLPSEQFF
few TRBJ1-1 TRBV12-3/TRBV12-4 NA TGTGCCAGCAGTTTTCAGAGTGAAGCTTTCTTT CASSFQSEAFF
NA TRBJ1-2 TRBV6-2/TRBV6-3 TRBD1 TGTGCCAGCAGTTACTCGACCTGGACAGGGAACTATGGCTACACCTTC CASSYSTWTGNYGYTF
few TRBJ2-1 TRBV28 TRBD2 TGTGCCAGCAGTTCCATACCGGGACTAGCCCCCTACAATGAGCAGTTCTTC CASSSIPGLAPYNEQFF
NA TRBJ1-1 TRBV7-2 NA TGTGCCAGCCGGTATGGGGGCACTGAAGCTTTCTTT CASRYGGTEAFF
NA TRBJ2-7 TRBV12-3/TRBV12-4 TRBD1 TGTGCCAGCAGCAGTGGGACAGGGAGTACCTACGAGCAGTACTTC CASSSGTGSTYEQYF
few TRBJ2-5 TRBV9 TRBD2 TGTGCCAGCAGCGTAGCTAGCGGAGTGCCTTCGGGTGAGACCCAGTACTTC CASSVASGVPSGETQYF
NA TRBJ2-2 TRBV28 TRBD2 TGTGCCAGCAGTTTATATGGACTAGCGAGAAGAAACACCGGGGAGCTGTTTTTT CASSLYGLARRNTGELFF
NA TRBJ2-7 TRBV12-3/TRBV12-4 NA TGTGCCAGCAGGATAGGAGGGACCACCGGCGAGCAGTACTTC CASRIGGTTGEQYF
few TRBJ2-2 TRBV29-1 TRBD2 TGCAGCGCGAAATACGGGAGGACGAACACCGGGGAGCTGTTTTTT CSAKYGRTNTGELFF
NA TRBJ2-5 TRBV5-6 NA TGTGCCAGCAGAATCTCATGGGGGACCCAGTACTTC CASRISWGTQYF
few TRBJ2-6 TRBV20-1 NA TGCAGTGCTAGAGATTGGGGCTATGGAACCTCTGGGGCCAACGTCCTGACTTTC CSARDWGYGTSGANVLTF
many TRBJ2-5 TRBV12-3/TRBV12-4 NA TGTGCCAGCAGTGCCCGGACGTTGGAGACCCAGTACTTC CASSARTLETQYF
NA TRBJ2-5 TRBV7-2 NA TGTGCCAGCAGCTTTGGGGACATCAGGGAGACCCAGTACTTC CASSFGDIRETQYF
few TRBJ2-2 TRBV6-1 NA TGTGCCAGCAGTGAACTTGGGGCTATCGGGGAGCTGTTTTTT CASSELGAIGELFF
NA TRBJ2-3 TRBV12-3/TRBV12-4 NA TGTGCCAGCAGCAAGGGGACACAAAGCACAGATACGCAGTATTTT CASSKGTQSTDTQYF
many TRBJ2-2 TRBV5-1 NA TGCGCCAGCAGATTGACCGAGGCCGGGGAGCTGTTTTTT CASRLTEAGELFF